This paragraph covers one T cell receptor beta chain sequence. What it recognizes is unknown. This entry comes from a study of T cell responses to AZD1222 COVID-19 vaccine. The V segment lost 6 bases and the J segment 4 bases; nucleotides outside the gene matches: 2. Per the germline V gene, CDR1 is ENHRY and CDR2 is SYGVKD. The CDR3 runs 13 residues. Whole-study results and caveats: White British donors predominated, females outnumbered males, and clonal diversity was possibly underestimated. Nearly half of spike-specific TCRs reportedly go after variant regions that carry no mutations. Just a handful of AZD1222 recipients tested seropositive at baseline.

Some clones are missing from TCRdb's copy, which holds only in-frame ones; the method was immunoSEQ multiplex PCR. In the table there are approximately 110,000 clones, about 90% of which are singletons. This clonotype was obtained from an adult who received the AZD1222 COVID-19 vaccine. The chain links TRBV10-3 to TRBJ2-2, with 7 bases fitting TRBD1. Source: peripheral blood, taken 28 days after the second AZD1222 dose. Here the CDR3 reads CAISWTGTGELFF. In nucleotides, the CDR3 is TGTGCCATCAGCTGGACAGGCACCGGGGAGCTGTTTTTT.